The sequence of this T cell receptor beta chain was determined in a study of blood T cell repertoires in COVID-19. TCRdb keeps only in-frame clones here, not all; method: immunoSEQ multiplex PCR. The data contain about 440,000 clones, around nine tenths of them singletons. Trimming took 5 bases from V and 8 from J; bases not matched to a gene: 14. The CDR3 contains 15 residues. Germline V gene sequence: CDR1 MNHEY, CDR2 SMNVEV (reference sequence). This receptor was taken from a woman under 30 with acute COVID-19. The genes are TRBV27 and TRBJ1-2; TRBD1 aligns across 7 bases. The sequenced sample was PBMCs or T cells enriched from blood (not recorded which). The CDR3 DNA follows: TGTGCCAGCAGTCCAGATCACACAGGGGTCGGCGGCTACACCTTC. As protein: CASSPDHTGVGGYTF.